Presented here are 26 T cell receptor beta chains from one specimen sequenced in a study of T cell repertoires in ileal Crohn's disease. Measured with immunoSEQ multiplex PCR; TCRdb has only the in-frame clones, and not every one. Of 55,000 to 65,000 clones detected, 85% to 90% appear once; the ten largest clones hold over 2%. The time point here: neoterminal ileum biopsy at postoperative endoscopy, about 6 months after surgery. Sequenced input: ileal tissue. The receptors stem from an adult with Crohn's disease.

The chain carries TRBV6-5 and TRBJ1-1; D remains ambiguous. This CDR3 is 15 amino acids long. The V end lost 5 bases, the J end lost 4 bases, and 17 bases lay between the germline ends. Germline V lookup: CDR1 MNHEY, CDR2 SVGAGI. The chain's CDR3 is CASSLGEVRSTEAFF. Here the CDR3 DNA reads TGTGCCAGCAGTCTCGGTGAGGTCCGGAGCACTGAAGCTTTCTTT.

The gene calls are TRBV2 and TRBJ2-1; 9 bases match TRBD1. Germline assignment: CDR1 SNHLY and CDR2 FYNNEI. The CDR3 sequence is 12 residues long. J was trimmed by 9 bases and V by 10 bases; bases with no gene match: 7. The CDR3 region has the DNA TGTGCCACGGGACAGGGTAGAGGTGAGCAGTTCTTC. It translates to CATGQGRGEQFF.

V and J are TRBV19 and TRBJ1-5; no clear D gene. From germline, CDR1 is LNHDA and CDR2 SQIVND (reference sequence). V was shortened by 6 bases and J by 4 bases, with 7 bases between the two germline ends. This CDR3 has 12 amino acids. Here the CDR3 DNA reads TGTGCCAGTAGACAGACAAATCAGCCCCAGCATTTT. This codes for CASRQTNQPQHF.

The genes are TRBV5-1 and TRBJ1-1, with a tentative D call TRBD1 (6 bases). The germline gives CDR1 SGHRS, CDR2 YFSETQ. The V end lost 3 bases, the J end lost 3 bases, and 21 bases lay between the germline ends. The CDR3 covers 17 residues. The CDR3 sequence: CASSSDSRGGGYTEAFF. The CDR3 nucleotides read TGCGCCAGCAGCTCCGACTCCAGGGGTGGGGGTTACACTGAAGCTTTCTTT.

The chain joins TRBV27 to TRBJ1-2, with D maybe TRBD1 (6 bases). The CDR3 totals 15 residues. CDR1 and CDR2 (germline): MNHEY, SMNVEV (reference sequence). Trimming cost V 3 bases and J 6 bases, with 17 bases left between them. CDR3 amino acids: CASSFRGVSWDGYTF. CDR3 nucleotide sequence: TGTGCCAGCAGTTTCAGGGGAGTAAGTTGGGATGGCTACACCTTC.

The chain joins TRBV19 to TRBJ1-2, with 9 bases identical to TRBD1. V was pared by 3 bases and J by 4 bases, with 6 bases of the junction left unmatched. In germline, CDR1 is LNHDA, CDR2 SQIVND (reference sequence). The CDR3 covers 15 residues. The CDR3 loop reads CASSIQRDRVYGYTF. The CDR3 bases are TGTGCCAGTAGTATTCAGCGGGACAGGGTCTATGGCTACACCTTC.

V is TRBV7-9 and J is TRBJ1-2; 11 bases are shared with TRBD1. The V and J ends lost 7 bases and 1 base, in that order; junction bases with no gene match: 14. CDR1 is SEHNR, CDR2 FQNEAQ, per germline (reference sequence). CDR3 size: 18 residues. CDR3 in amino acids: CASINYGDRGRSNYGYTF. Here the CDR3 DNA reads TGTGCCAGCATAAACTATGGGGACAGGGGGAGAAGTAACTATGGCTACACCTTC.

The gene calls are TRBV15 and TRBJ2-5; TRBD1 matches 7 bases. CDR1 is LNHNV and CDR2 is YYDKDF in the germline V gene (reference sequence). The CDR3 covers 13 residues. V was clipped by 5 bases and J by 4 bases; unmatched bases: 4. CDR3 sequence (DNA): TGTGCCACCAGCGCGAACAGGGGAGAGACCCAGTACTTC. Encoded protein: CATSANRGETQYF.

CDR3 in DNA: TGTGCCAGCTCACTTCAGAGCGGGGGTAACACCGGGGAGCTGTTTTTT. Its protein product is CASSLQSGGNTGELFF. The V gene is TRBV18, the J gene TRBJ2-2; 8 positions agree with TRBD2. Germline CDR1 is KGHSH and CDR2 is LQKENI. This CDR3 spans 16 amino acids. V lost 4 bases to trimming and J lost 2 bases; unmatched junction nucleotides: 6.

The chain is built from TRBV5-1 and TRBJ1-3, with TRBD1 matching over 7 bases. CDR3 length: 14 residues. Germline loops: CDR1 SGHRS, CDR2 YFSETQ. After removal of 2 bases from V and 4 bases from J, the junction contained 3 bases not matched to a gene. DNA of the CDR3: TGCGCCAGCAGCTTCGACAGGGTCGGAAACACCATATATTTT. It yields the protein CASSFDRVGNTIYF.

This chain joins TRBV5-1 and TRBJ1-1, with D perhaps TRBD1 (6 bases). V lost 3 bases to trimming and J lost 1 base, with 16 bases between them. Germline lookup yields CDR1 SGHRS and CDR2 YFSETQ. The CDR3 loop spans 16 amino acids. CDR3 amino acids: CASSWGPGGANTEAFF. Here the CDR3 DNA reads TGCGCCAGCAGCTGGGGTCCGGGGGGCGCGAACACTGAAGCTTTCTTT.

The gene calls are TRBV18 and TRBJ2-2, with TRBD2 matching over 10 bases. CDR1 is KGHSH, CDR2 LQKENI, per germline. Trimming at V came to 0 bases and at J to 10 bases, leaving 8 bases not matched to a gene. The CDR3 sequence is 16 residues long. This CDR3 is CASSPPLGLAGAELFF. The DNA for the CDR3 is TGTGCCAGCTCACCACCGCTGGGCCTAGCGGGAGCGGAGCTGTTTTTT.

Here the CDR3 DNA reads TGTGCCAGCAGCGGAAGAACAATTCGACAGGGGACGGTGGCTTTCTTT. Encoded protein: CASSGRTIRQGTVAFF. The chain is built from TRBV14 and TRBJ1-1; TRBD1 aligns across 8 bases. The CDR3 sequence is 16 residues long. Germline V gives CDR1 SGHDN, CDR2 FVKESK. V gave up 5 bases and J gave up 11 bases; unmatched junction bases: 19. Complete variable domain (other parts from reference TRBV14 and TRBJ1-1): EAGVTQFPSHSVIEKGQTVTLRCDPISGHDNLYWYRRVMGKEIKFLLHFVKESKQDESGMPNNRFLAERTGGTYSTLKVQPAELEDSGVYFCASSGRTIRQGTVAFFGQGTRLTVV.

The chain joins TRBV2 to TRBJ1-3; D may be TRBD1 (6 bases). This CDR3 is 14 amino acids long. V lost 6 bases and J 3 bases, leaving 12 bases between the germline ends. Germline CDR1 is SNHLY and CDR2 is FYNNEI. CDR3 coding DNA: TGTGCCAGCAGGCACAGGGAGAGTGGAAACACCATATATTTT. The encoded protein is CASRHRESGNTIYF. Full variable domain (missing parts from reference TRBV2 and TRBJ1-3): EPEVTQTPSHQVTQMGQEVILRCVPISNHLYFYWYRQILGQKVEFLVSFYNNEISEKSEIFDDQFSVERPDGSNFTLKIRSTKLEDSAMYFCASRHRESGNTIYFGEGSWLTVV.

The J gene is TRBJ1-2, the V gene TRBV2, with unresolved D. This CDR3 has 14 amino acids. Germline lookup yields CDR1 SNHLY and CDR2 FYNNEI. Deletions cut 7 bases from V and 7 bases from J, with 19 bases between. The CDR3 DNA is TGTGCCAGCAAATTCAGCAAACTCAGAGGTGGCTACACCTTC. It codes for CASKFSKLRGGYTF.

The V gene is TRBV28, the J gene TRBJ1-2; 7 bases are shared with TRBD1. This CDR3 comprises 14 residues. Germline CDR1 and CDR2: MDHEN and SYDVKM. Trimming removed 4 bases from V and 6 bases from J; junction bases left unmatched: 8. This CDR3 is CASSSQTGQDGYTF. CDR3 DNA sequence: TGTGCCAGCAGTTCCCAGACAGGGCAAGATGGCTACACCTTC.

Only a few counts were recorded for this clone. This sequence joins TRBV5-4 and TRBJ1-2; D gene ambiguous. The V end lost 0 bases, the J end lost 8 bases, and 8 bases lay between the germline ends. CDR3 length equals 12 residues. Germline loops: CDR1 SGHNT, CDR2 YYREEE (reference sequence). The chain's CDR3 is CASSLDSNGYTF. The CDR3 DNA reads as TGTGCCAGCAGCTTGGATAGTAACGGCTACACCTTC.

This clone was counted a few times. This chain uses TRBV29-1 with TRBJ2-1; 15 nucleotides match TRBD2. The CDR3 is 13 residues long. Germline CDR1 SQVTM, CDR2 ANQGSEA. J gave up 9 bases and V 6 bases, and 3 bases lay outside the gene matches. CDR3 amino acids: CSVLGLAGGEQFF. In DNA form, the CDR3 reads TGCAGCGTACTGGGACTAGCGGGAGGTGAGCAGTTCTTC.

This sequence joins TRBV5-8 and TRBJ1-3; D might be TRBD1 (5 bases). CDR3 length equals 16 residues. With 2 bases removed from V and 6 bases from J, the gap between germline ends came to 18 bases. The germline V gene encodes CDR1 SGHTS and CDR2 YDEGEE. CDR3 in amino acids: CASSFRTGGRINTIYF. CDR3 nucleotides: TGTGCCAGCAGCTTCAGGACCGGGGGTAGAATAAACACCATATATTTT.

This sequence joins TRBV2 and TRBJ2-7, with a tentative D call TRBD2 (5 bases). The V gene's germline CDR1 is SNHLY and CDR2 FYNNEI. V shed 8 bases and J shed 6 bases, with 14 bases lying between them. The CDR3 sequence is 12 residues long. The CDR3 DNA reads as TGTGCCAGCTCTCCTTTAGGAGGCGAGCAGTACGTC. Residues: CASSPLGGEQYV.

CDR3 DNA sequence: TGTGCCAGCAGCTTTGGCAACAGGGGCTCTGGGGCCAACGTCCTGACTTTC. Translated, it gives CASSFGNRGSGANVLTF. The chain uses TRBV7-9 and TRBJ2-6; 7 bases align to TRBD1. CDR3 length equals 17 residues. V lost 3 bases, J lost 0 bases, and 5 bases stayed unmatched. From germline, CDR1 is SEHNR and CDR2 FQNEAQ (reference sequence).

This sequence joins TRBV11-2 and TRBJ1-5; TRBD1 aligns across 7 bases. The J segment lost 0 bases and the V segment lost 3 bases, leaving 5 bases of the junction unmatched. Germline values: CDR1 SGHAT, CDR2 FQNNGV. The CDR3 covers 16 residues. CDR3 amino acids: CASSLTGRYSNQPQHF. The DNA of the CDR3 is TGTGCCAGCAGCTTGACAGGGAGGTATAGCAATCAGCCCCAGCATTTT.

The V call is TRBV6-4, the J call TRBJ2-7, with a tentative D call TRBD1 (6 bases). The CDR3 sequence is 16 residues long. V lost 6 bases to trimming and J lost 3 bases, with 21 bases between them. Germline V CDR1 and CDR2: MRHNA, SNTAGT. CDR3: CASRPARTAERYEQYF. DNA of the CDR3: TGTGCCAGCAGACCAGCACGGACAGCCGAACGCTACGAGCAGTACTTC.

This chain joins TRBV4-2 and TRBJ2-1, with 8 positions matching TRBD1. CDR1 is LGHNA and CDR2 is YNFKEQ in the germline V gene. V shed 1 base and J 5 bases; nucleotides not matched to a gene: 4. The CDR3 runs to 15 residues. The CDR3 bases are TGTGCCAGCAGCCAAGCGGGGACAGGCGACAATGAGCAGTTCTTC. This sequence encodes CASSQAGTGDNEQFF.

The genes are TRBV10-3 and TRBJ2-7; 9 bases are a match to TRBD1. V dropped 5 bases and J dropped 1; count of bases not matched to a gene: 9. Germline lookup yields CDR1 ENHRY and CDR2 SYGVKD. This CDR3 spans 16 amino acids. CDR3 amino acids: CAISSQGASNSYEQYF. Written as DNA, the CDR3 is TGTGCCATCAGTTCACAGGGGGCGAGCAATTCCTACGAGCAGTACTTC.

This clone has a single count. DNA for the CDR3: TGTGCCAGCAGTGACGGGGGTACCTTCTTT. Translating it yields CASSDGGTFF. The genes are TRBV6-1 and TRBJ1-1; possible D gene TRBD1, 5 bases. Germline CDR1 reads MNHNS; CDR2 reads SASEGT. V gave up 3 bases and J gave up 14 bases, with 10 bases separating them. The CDR3 length is 10 residues.